These T cell receptor beta chains were read from a single sample in a study of shared clonotypes between healthy human individuals. The assay was immunoSEQ multiplex PCR, and TCRdb's table has in-frame clones only and misses some. There are millions of clones in the sample; about 95% occur only once, and roughly 1% lies in the top ten. The material sequenced was naive CD8+ T cells sorted from blood. Source of these receptors: a young man in good health. Both conserved end residues are part of each CDR3. D genes are given only for firm matches. Expanded clones get a size class; other rows say once, few or many, or leave the size out.

. TRBJ1-1 TRBD1 TRBV28 CATLTGEVTEAFF TGTGCCACATTGACAGGGGAGGTCACTGAAGCTTTCTTT
. TRBJ2-3 . TRBV7-9 CASSLVTGVADTQYF TGTGCCAGCAGCTTAGTTACGGGGGTGGCAGATACGCAGTATTTT
. TRBJ2-1 . TRBV27 CASTLLVTSYNEQFF TGTGCCAGCACTTTACTAGTCACCTCCTACAATGAGCAGTTCTTC
. TRBJ1-1 . TRBV19 CASSIEKMWGRVDTEAFF TGTGCCAGTAGTATAGAGAAGATGTGGGGGCGAGTAGATACTGAAGCTTTCTTT
. TRBJ2-2 . TRBV27 CASSSDRFANTGELFF TGTGCCAGCAGTTCAGACAGGTTCGCGAACACCGGGGAGCTGTTTTTT
once TRBJ2-7 . TRBV5-1 CASSLANEQYF TGCGCCAGCAGCTTGGCGAACGAGCAGTACTTC
once TRBJ2-3 TRBD2 TRBV9 CASSREVAGDPSTDTQYF TGTGCCAGCAGCAGAGAGGTAGCGGGGGACCCTAGCACAGATACGCAGTATTTT
. TRBJ1-1 . TRBV19 CASSIDRATEAFF TGTGCCAGTAGTATAGATCGGGCCACTGAAGCTTTCTTT
. TRBJ1-4 . TRBV27 CASSLSRVGEKLFF TGTGCCAGCAGTTTGAGCAGGGTGGGTGAAAAACTGTTTTTT
. TRBJ2-1 TRBD2 TRBV5-1 CASSPGLAGATSSYNEQFF TGCGCCAGCAGCCCCGGACTAGCGGGGGCAACGAGCTCCTACAATGAGCAGTTCTTC
. TRBJ1-1 . TRBV7-2 CASSSWGSNTEAFF TGTGCCAGCAGCTCCTGGGGCTCGAACACTGAAGCTTTCTTT
. TRBJ1-5 . TRBV6-5 CASSFGGGQPQHF TGTGCCAGCAGTTTTGGGGGCGGTCAGCCCCAGCATTTT
. TRBJ2-7 . TRBV9 CASSVGDIVSYEQYF TGTGCCAGCAGCGTAGGGGACATAGTCTCCTACGAGCAGTACTTC
. TRBJ2-1 . TRBV7-9 CASSFRVYEQFF TGTGCCAGCAGCTTTAGAGTATACGAGCAGTTCTTC
. TRBJ2-2 . TRBV18 CASSPAGNTGELFF TGTGCCAGCTCACCGGCAGGGAACACCGGGGAGCTGTTTTTT
. TRBJ1-1 . TRBV2 CASSEEWSGEGDTEAFF TGTGCCAGCAGTGAAGAATGGTCAGGGGAAGGGGACACTGAAGCTTTCTTT
. TRBJ2-7 TRBD2 TRBV5-6 CASSLGGWTSGTYEQYF TGTGCCAGCAGCTTGGGCGGGTGGACTAGCGGAACCTACGAGCAGTACTTC
. TRBJ2-3 TRBD2 TRBV30 CAWTPLPPLAGGEDTQYF TGTGCCTGGACCCCTCTGCCGCCGCTAGCGGGAGGGGAAGATACGCAGTATTTT
. TRBJ2-7 TRBD2 TRBV19 CASSMLTSGAEEQYF TGTGCCAGTAGTATGCTCACTAGCGGGGCCGAGGAGCAGTACTTC
. TRBJ2-2 TRBD1 TRBV30 CAWGTGSNTGELFF TGTGCCTGGGGGACAGGTTCTAACACCGGGGAGCTGTTTTTT
. TRBJ2-5 . TRBV2 CAITGTRQETQYF TGTGCCATAACCGGGACACGCCAAGAGACCCAGTACTTC
. TRBJ1-6 . TRBV9 CASSVEQSFDSYNSPLHF TGTGCCAGCAGCGTAGAACAGTCGTTCGACTCCTATAATTCACCCCTCCACTTT
. TRBJ2-3 TRBD2 TRBV28 CASIGGLAGDTQYF TGTGCCAGCATTGGCGGACTAGCGGGGGATACGCAGTATTTT
. TRBJ2-2 TRBD1 TRBV13 CASSLTGDTGELFF TGTGCCAGCAGCCTTACAGGGGACACCGGGGAGCTGTTTTTT
. TRBJ2-7 TRBD2 TRBV27 CASSLTSGSGYEQYF TGTGCCAGCAGTCTTACTAGCGGGAGCGGGTACGAGCAGTACTTC
. TRBJ2-7 . TRBV4-3 CASSQDGSSSYEQYF TGCGCCAGCAGCCAAGATGGTAGCAGTTCCTACGAGCAGTACTTC
. TRBJ2-2 . TRBV11-2 CASSLELGPGTGELFF TGTGCCAGCAGCTTAGAACTAGGGCCCGGCACCGGGGAGCTGTTTTTT
. TRBJ2-2 . TRBV4-1 CASSTSGTGVWFGELFF TGCGCCAGCAGCACTTCGGGGACGGGGGTGTGGTTCGGGGAGCTGTTTTTT
. TRBJ1-6 . TRBV5-8 CASSLPTETLSSYNSPLHF TGTGCCAGCAGCTTACCGACAGAAACCTTGAGCTCCTATAATTCACCCCTCCACTTT
. TRBJ2-1 TRBD1 TRBV9 CASSPPSRDRDYNEQFF TGTGCCAGCAGCCCCCCAAGCCGGGACAGGGACTACAATGAGCAGTTCTTC
once TRBJ2-1 TRBD2 TRBV7-9 CASSRLAGWEEQFF TGTGCCAGCAGCAGACTAGCGGGATGGGAAGAGCAGTTCTTC
. TRBJ2-1 . TRBV27 CASSSHASDNEQFF TGTGCCAGCAGTTCGCACGCCTCGGACAATGAGCAGTTCTTC
. TRBJ1-2 TRBD1 TRBV4-3 CASSQAPVTGPEGYTF TGCGCCAGCAGCCAGGCCCCCGTGACAGGGCCGGAGGGCTACACCTTC
. TRBJ2-5 TRBD1 TRBV5-1 CASSLLGQGAWETQYF TGCGCCAGCAGCTTATTAGGGCAGGGGGCGTGGGAGACCCAGTACTTC
. TRBJ2-7 TRBD1 TRBV7-8 CASSPEGTGPSYEQYF TGTGCCAGCAGTCCCGAGGGGACAGGCCCCTCCTACGAGCAGTACTTC
. TRBJ2-2 TRBD1 TRBV14 CASSQDWTGMNTGELFF TGTGCCAGCAGCCAAGATTGGACAGGAATGAACACCGGGGAGCTGTTTTTT
. TRBJ1-4 TRBD1 TRBV6-1 CASRGTVPGEKLFF TGTGCCAGCCGCGGGACAGTCCCCGGGGAAAAACTGTTTTTT
. TRBJ2-1 . TRBV5-6 CASSLLANNEQFF TGTGCCAGCAGCTTGCTGGCTAACAATGAGCAGTTCTTC
. TRBJ2-7 . TRBV14 CASSQDGTASYEQYF TGTGCCAGCAGCCAAGATGGAACTGCCTCCTACGAGCAGTACTTC
. TRBJ2-1 . TRBV9 CASSVQDNEQFF TGTGCCAGCAGCGTACAGGACAATGAGCAGTTCTTC
. TRBJ2-7 . TRBV7-6 CASSGGPSSYEQYF TGTGCCAGCAGCGGGGGCCCCAGCTCCTACGAGCAGTACTTC
. TRBJ2-7 . TRBV27 CASSFQEGFSYEQYF TGTGCCAGCAGTTTCCAAGAGGGATTCTCCTACGAGCAGTACTTC
. TRBJ2-7 . TRBV5-4 CASSLFSYEQYF TGTGCCAGCAGCCTCTTCTCCTACGAGCAGTACTTC
. TRBJ2-5 . TRBV5-6 CASSFGGVLETQYF TGTGCCAGCAGCTTCGGGGGTGTGCTCGAGACCCAGTACTTC
once TRBJ2-4 . TRBV21-1 CASSQVEGLRLPKNIQYF TGTGCCAGCAGCCAGGTGGAGGGCCTTCGCTTACCCAAAAACATTCAGTACTTC
. TRBJ2-5 TRBD2 TRBV2 CASSRLAGVQETQYF TGTGCCAGCAGTCGACTAGCGGGGGTACAAGAGACCCAGTACTTC